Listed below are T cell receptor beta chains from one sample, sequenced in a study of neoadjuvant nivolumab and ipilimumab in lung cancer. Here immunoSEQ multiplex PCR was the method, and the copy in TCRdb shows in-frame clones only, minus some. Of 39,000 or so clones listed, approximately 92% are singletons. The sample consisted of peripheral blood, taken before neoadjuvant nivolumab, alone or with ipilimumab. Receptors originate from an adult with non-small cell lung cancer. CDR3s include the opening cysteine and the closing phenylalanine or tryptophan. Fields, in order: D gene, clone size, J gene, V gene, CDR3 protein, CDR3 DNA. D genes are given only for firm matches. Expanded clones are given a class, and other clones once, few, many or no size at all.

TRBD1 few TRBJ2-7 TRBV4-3 CASSQDGTGGSYEQYF TGCGCCAGCAGCCAAGATGGGACAGGGGGCTCCTACGAGCAGTACTTC
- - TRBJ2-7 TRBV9 CASSGLDDAQYF TGTGCCAGCAGCGGACTAGACGACGCGCAGTACTTC
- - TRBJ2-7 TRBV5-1 CASSLDGAASTYEQYF TGCGCCAGCAGCTTGGATGGGGCCGCTTCCACCTACGAGCAGTACTTC
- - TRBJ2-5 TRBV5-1 CASSSNGQQETQYF TGCGCCAGCAGCTCTAACGGACAGCAAGAGACCCAGTACTTC
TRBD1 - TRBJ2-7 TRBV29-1 CSVAQGGHEQYF TGCAGCGTTGCACAGGGGGGCCACGAGCAGTACTTC
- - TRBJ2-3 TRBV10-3 CAINWGGTSTDTQYF TGTGCCATCAATTGGGGCGGGACTAGCACAGATACGCAGTATTTT
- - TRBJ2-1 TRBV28 CASSLFGQSNEQFF TGTGCCAGCAGTTTATTCGGACAGAGCAATGAGCAGTTCTTC
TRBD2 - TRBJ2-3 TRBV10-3 CATLSGVGTDTQYF TGTGCCACTTTGAGCGGGGTCGGGACAGATACGCAGTATTTT
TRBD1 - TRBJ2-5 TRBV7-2 CASSSAGTGTETQYF TGTGCCAGCAGCTCTGCCGGGACAGGGACCGAGACCCAGTACTTC
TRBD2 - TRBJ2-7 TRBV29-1 CSVTAGGEQYF TGCAGCGTCACCGCGGGGGGGGAGCAGTACTTC
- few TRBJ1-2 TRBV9 CASSLVTGLGGYTF TGTGCCAGCAGCCTAGTGACAGGTTTGGGAGGCTACACCTTC
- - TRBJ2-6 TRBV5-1 CASSLAVGGGAGGANVLTF TGCGCCAGCAGCTTGGCCGTGGGAGGGGGCGCGGGTGGGGCCAACGTCCTGACTTTC
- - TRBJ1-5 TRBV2 CASSEGAGYNGQPQHF TGTGCCAGCAGTGAAGGGGCAGGGTATAATGGTCAGCCCCAGCATTTT
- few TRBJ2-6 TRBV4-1 CASSQDHGPRANVLTF TGCGCCAGCAGCCAAGATCACGGCCCCCGGGCCAACGTCCTGACTTTC
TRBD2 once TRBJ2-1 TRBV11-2 CASSLGSLAGAHEQFF TGTGCCAGCAGCTTAGGATCTCTAGCGGGAGCCCATGAGCAGTTCTTC
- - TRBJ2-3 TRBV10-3 CAIRLTLSTDTQYF TGTGCCATACGTTTGACCCTCTCCACAGATACGCAGTATTTT
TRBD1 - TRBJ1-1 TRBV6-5 CASSYSAGGLNTEAFF TGTGCCAGCAGTTACTCCGCAGGGGGCTTGAACACTGAAGCTTTCTTT
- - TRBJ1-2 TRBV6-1 CASNEGGVGYTF TGTGCCAGCAACGAAGGCGGGGTTGGCTACACCTTC
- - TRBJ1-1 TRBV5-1 CASSLDAAMNTEAFF TGCGCCAGCAGCTTGGATGCTGCGATGAACACTGAAGCTTTCTTT
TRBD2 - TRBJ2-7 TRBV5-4 CASSYLGLAGNDEQYF TGTGCCAGCAGCTACCTCGGGCTAGCGGGAAACGACGAGCAGTACTTC
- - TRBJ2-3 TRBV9 CASSVVGGDAGDTQYF TGTGCCAGCAGCGTAGTCGGGGGCGATGCCGGGGATACGCAGTATTTT
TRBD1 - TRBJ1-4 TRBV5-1 CASSLGQGANLDEKLFF TGCGCCAGCAGCTTGGGACAGGGGGCGAATCTGGATGAAAAACTGTTTTTT
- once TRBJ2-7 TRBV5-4 CASSFGPYEQYF TGTGCCAGCAGCTTCGGTCCTTACGAGCAGTACTTC
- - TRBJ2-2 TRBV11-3 CASSLVASSGELFF TGTGCCAGCAGCTTAGTCGCTAGCTCCGGGGAGCTGTTTTTT
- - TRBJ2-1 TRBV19 CASSVYNEQFF TGTGCCAGTAGTGTTTACAATGAGCAGTTCTTC
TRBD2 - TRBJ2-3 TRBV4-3 CAGSSGSGDTQYF TGCGCCGGATCTAGCGGGAGTGGGGATACGCAGTATTTT
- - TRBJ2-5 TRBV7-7 CASSLNPSSEETQYF TGTGCCAGCAGCTTAAATCCGTCCTCCGAAGAGACCCAGTACTTC
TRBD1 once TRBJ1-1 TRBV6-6 CASSYSQGGEAFF TGTGCCAGCAGTTACTCCCAGGGGGGTGAAGCTTTCTTT
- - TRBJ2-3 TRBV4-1 CASSRGRGQTSTDTQYF TGCGCCAGCAGCCGAGGAAGAGGACAGACTAGCACAGATACGCAGTATTTT
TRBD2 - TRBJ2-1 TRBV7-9 CASSSPISGSLGNEQFF TGTGCCAGCAGCTCCCCAATAAGCGGGAGTCTGGGAAATGAGCAGTTCTTC
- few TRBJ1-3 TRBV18 CASSPPNTQGSGNTIYF TGTGCCAGCTCACCACCGAACACCCAGGGCTCTGGAAACACCATATATTTT
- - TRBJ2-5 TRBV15 CATSRVGGGSGPETQYF TGTGCCACCAGCAGAGTCGGTGGAGGGTCGGGGCCAGAGACCCAGTACTTC
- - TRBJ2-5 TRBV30 CAWRNGQETQYF TGTGCCTGGAGAAATGGCCAAGAGACCCAGTACTTC
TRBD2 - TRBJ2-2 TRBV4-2 CASSQDRREREGTGELFF TGTGCCAGCAGCCAAGATCGGCGGGAGCGGGAGGGAACCGGGGAGCTGTTTTTT
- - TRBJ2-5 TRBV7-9 CASSLGLATPTQYF TGTGCCAGCAGCTTAGGGCTAGCGACCCCGACCCAGTACTTC
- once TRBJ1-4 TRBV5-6 CASSLEGGTDEKLFF TGTGCCAGCAGCTTGGAGGGGGGGACGGATGAAAAACTGTTTTTT
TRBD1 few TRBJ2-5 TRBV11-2 CASRPGQGGMETQYF TGTGCCAGCAGACCGGGACAGGGGGGGATGGAGACCCAGTACTTC
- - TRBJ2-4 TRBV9 CASSVATGFIQYF TGTGCCAGCAGCGTAGCTACGGGGTTCATTCAGTACTTC
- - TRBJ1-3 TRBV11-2 CASSLMGATGNTIYF TGTGCCAGCAGCTTAATGGGGGCCACCGGAAACACCATATATTTT
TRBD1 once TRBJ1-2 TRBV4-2 CASSQVRDREYGYTF TGTGCCAGCAGCCAAGTCCGGGACAGGGAATATGGCTACACCTTC